These 26 T cell receptor beta chains were sequenced from one sample in a study of T cell responses to AZD1222 COVID-19 vaccine. Profiling relied on immunoSEQ multiplex PCR, and the TCRdb table lists in-frame clones only, not all of them. Of about 120,000 clones in the sample, about nine tenths were seen once. Sequencing was performed on peripheral blood, taken on day 0 of AZD1222 vaccination. The receptors here all came from an adult in good health.

The chain has TRBV24-1 and TRBJ1-3; TRBD1 matches at 10 bases. The CDR3 loop spans 16 amino acids. The V gene's germline CDR1 is KGHDR and CDR2 SFDVKD. V was pared by 5 bases and J by 8 bases, with 11 bases of the junction left unmatched. CDR3 in DNA: TGTGCCACCAGTGGTAACCGGGACAGGGGAAATCACACCATATATTTT. Amino acids: CATSGNRDRGNHTIYF.

This chain uses TRBV6-4 with TRBJ2-1, with TRBD1 as a possible D gene (6 bases). The V gene's germline CDR1 is MRHNA and CDR2 SNTAGT. Trimming took 5 bases from V and 4 from J, leaving 18 bases between them. CDR3 length equals 16 residues. DNA for the CDR3: TGTGCCAGCAGTCTGAACGCCGGACAGATTTACAATGAGCAGTTCTTC. Translating gives CASSLNAGQIYNEQFF.

The rearrangement links TRBV2 to TRBJ1-6; D gene unclear. CDR3 length: 14 amino acids. Germline CDR1 and CDR2: SNHLY and FYNNEI. Trimming left V 7 bases short and J 7 bases short, with 14 bases between. CDR3: CASKELAVNSPLHF. In nucleotides, the CDR3 is TGTGCCAGCAAGGAGCTGGCAGTAAATTCACCCCTCCACTTT.

This chain joins TRBV19 and TRBJ2-2; 7 positions match TRBD1. The length of the CDR3 is 15 residues. V lost 4 bases and J lost 3; bases outside the gene matches: 5. Germline CDR1 and CDR2: LNHDA and SQIVND (reference sequence). The CDR3 here is CASSKQGSDTGELFF. In nucleotides, the CDR3 is TGTGCCAGTAGTAAACAGGGGTCGGACACCGGGGAGCTGTTTTTT. Full variable domain (rest looked up from reference TRBV19 and TRBJ2-2): DGGITQSPKYLFRKEGQNVTLSCEQNLNHDAMYWYRQDPGQGLRLIYYSQIVNDFQKGDIAEGYSVSREKKESFPLTVTSAQKNPTAFYLCASSKQGSDTGELFFGEGSRLTVL.

This chain joins TRBV6-5 and TRBJ1-1, with D tentatively TRBD1 (6 bases). The CDR3 loop spans 14 amino acids. Germline CDR1 is MNHEY and CDR2 is SVGAGI. The ends were cut back, 5 bases at V and 0 bases at J, with 10 bases in the middle. The DNA of the CDR3 is TGTGCCAGCAGTCTCGGGACACTGAACACTGAAGCTTTCTTT. Protein sequence: CASSLGTLNTEAFF.

The chain recombines TRBV11-2 with TRBJ2-3, with 14 bases fitting TRBD2. CDR3 size: 18 residues. Trimming at V came to 4 bases and at J to 0 bases, leaving 6 bases not matched to a gene. Germline V gives CDR1 SGHAT, CDR2 FQNNGV. The CDR3 region has the DNA TGTGCCAGCAGCTCGAGGACTAGCGGGGGGAAGAGCACAGATACGCAGTATTTT. Its protein product is CASSSRTSGGKSTDTQYF.

This chain links TRBV5-4 with TRBJ2-7; D gene ambiguous. CDR3 length: 15 residues. Trimming took 2 bases from V and 3 from J, leaving 15 bases between them. Germline-derived CDR1 and CDR2 are SGHNT and YYREEE (reference sequence). CDR3 DNA sequence: TGTGCCAGCAGCTTTAACTTTGGCGCGAGCTACGAGCAGTACTTC. Amino acids: CASSFNFGASYEQYF.

V is TRBV20-1 and J is TRBJ1-4; weak D call: TRBD1 (6 bases). Germline V CDR1 and CDR2: DFQATT, SNEGSKA (reference sequence). V lost 6 bases and J 3 bases, leaving 14 bases between the germline ends. The CDR3 runs 14 residues. Here the CDR3 DNA reads TGCAGTGCCAGTGGGGGGCTTGCTAATGAAAAACTGTTTTTT. Encoded protein: CSASGGLANEKLFF.

This clone has just a few counts. A read error may account for a junction end that differs from germline. V is TRBV6-5 and J is TRBJ1-6, with a tentative D call TRBD1 (5 bases). Looked up from germline, CDR1 is MNHEY and CDR2 is SVGAGI. The CDR3 spans 14 residues. CDR3 in DNA: TGTGCCACCAGTCAGGGTTCCGATAATTCACCCCTCCACTTT. Protein: CATSQGSDNSPLHF.

The chain carries TRBV7-9 and TRBJ2-2, with 13 positions matching TRBD2. Looked up from germline, CDR1 is SEHNR and CDR2 is FQNEAQ (reference sequence). Losses at the gene ends were 1 base for V and 2 bases for J; bases not matched to a gene: 1. The CDR3 has 17 residues. The CDR3 reads CASSLGTSGGNTGELFF. The DNA of the CDR3 is TGTGCCAGCAGCTTAGGGACTAGCGGGGGAAACACCGGGGAGCTGTTTTTT.

J is TRBJ1-1 and V is TRBV30; D is uncertain. Germline CDR1 GTSNPN, CDR2 SVGIG (reference sequence). The CDR3 sequence is 15 residues long. V lost 2 bases, J lost 1 base, and 14 bases lay in between. CDR3 sequence (DNA): TGTGCCTGGAGTCTCGTCGGACGGTGGAACACTGAAGCTTTCTTT. Protein product: CAWSLVGRWNTEAFF.

The chain employs TRBV27 and TRBJ2-1; D is unclear. The V gene's germline CDR1 is MNHEY and CDR2 SMNVEV (reference sequence). CDR3 size: 11 residues. V was pared by 4 bases and J by 10 bases, with 8 bases between. This CDR3 is CASSSDGEQFF. The CDR3, as DNA: TGTGCCAGCAGTTCTGACGGAGAGCAGTTCTTC.

The chain links TRBV5-1 to TRBJ2-1; 7 bases line up with TRBD1. J gave up 3 bases and V 4 bases, and 4 bases lay outside the gene matches. The CDR3 is 14 amino acids. In germline, CDR1 is SGHRS, CDR2 YFSETQ. CDR3: CASSEDRDYNEQFF. CDR3 coding DNA: TGCGCCAGCAGCGAAGACAGGGACTACAATGAGCAGTTCTTC.

This clone was detected only once. This chain uses TRBV19 with TRBJ2-2, with 8 nucleotides matching TRBD1. This CDR3 has 15 residues. V lost 4 bases, J lost 2 bases, and 3 bases stayed unmatched. Germline V lookup: CDR1 LNHDA, CDR2 SQIVND (reference sequence). In DNA form, the CDR3 reads TGTGCCAGTAGTAACGGACAGGGTAACACCGGGGAGCTGTTTTTT. Encoded protein: CASSNGQGNTGELFF.

This clone is a singleton in its sample. The chain carries TRBV5-1 and TRBJ1-1; 7 bases are a match to TRBD1. CDR3 length: 15 amino acids. J gave up 5 bases and V 3 bases, and 10 bases lay outside the gene matches. CDR1 SGHRS and CDR2 YFSETQ come from the germline V gene. The CDR3 bases are TGCGCCAGCAGCTCAGGTACAGGGGCGAGAACTGAAGCTTTCTTT. It encodes CASSSGTGARTEAFF.

The chain combines TRBV27 with TRBJ2-3; 11 bases fit TRBD1. Per germline, CDR1 MNHEY and CDR2 SMNVEV (reference sequence). V dropped 8 bases and J dropped 2; count of bases not matched to a gene: 18. The CDR3 consists of 19 residues. CDR3 protein: CASVGPRPGQGVITDTQYF. CDR3 sequence (DNA): TGTGCCAGCGTCGGTCCTCGCCCGGGACAGGGGGTTATCACAGATACGCAGTATTTT.

V usage is TRBV30 and J usage is TRBJ1-4, with D perhaps TRBD1 (6 bases). The length of the CDR3 is 11 residues. Germline assignment: CDR1 GTSNPN and CDR2 SVGIG (reference sequence). V was clipped by 0 bases and J by 10 bases, with 6 bases between them. CDR3 sequence reads: CAWSVGGKLFF. The CDR3 DNA reads TGTGCCTGGAGTGTAGGGGGAAAACTGTTTTTT. The full variable domain, with the rest looked up from reference TRBV30 and TRBJ1-4, is SQTIHQWPATLVQPVGSPLSLECTVEGTSNPNLYWYRQAAGRGLQLLFYSVGIGQISSEVPQNLSASRPQDRQFILSSKKLLLSDSGFYLCAWSVGGKLFFGSGTQLSVL.

This clone has a single count. The gene calls are TRBV2 and TRBJ2-5, with D possibly being TRBD2 (6 bases). The CDR3 consists of 14 residues. Germline V gene lookup returns CDR1 SNHLY and CDR2 FYNNEI. V lost 6 bases and J 3 bases, leaving 14 bases between the germline ends. The CDR3 loop reads CASRTGTPEETQYF. For the CDR3, the DNA is TGTGCCAGCAGAACCGGGACTCCTGAAGAGACCCAGTACTTC.

The rearrangement uses TRBV28 and TRBJ1-3, with D possibly TRBD1 on 6 matching bases. The CDR3 length is 13 residues. V was trimmed by 3 bases and J by 5 bases, leaving 8 bases between them. The germline gives CDR1 MDHEN, CDR2 SYDVKM. The CDR3 here is CASSLDSRNTIYF. The CDR3 DNA is TGTGCCAGCAGTTTGGACAGCCGAAACACCATATATTTT.

The CDR3 reads CASSETYEQYF. The CDR3 region has the DNA TGTGCCAGCAGTGAAACCTACGAGCAGTACTTC. The chain couples TRBV2 to TRBJ2-7; D is ambiguous. The germline CDR1 and CDR2 sequences are SNHLY and FYNNEI. The V end was cut by 2 bases, the J end by 2 bases, with 1 base between. The CDR3 has 11 amino acids.

The genes are TRBV5-1 and TRBJ1-5; TRBD1 agrees at 7 bases. Unmatched junction bases numbered 10, after V lost 4 bases and J lost 6 bases. CDR1 is SGHRS and CDR2 is YFSETQ in the germline V gene. The CDR3 extends over 15 amino acids. The CDR3 bases are TGCGCCAGCAGCCCGGGACAGCCGCGCGGTCAGCCCCAGCATTTT. Its translation is CASSPGQPRGQPQHF.

The V gene is TRBV7-9, the J gene TRBJ1-6; 9 bases line up with TRBD1. The CDR3 covers 13 residues. Germline CDR1 and CDR2: SEHNR and FQNEAQ (reference sequence). V trimming: 7 bases; J trimming: 10 bases; junction bases outside the gene matches: 5. The CDR3, as DNA: TGTGCCAGCAACGACAGGGGGAACTCACCCCTCCACTTT. It specifies CASNDRGNSPLHF.

The J gene is TRBJ2-2, the V gene TRBV5-1; 11 bases are shared with TRBD2. Germline values: CDR1 SGHRS, CDR2 YFSETQ. Germline trimming cut 4 bases from V and 4 bases from J; bases unmatched to any gene: 9. The CDR3 sequence is 17 residues long. CDR3 protein: CASSPRLAGGSTGELFF. The CDR3 DNA reads TGCGCCAGCAGCCCGAGGCTAGCGGGGGGAAGCACCGGGGAGCTGTTTTTT.

V and J are TRBV18 and TRBJ1-2; tentatively, D is TRBD1 (5 bases). CDR3 length equals 16 residues. V shed 0 bases and J shed 4 bases, with 15 bases lying between them. Germline V CDR1 and CDR2: KGHSH, LQKENI. Written as DNA, the CDR3 is TGTGCCAGCTCACCACCTATTTTCGACAGACCCTATGGCTACACCTTC. Its translation: CASSPPIFDRPYGYTF. The full variable domain, with the rest looked up from reference TRBV18 and TRBJ1-2, is NAGVMQNPRHLVRRRGQEARLRCSPMKGHSHVYWYRQLPEEGLKFMVYLQKENIIDESGMPKERFSAEFPKEGPSILRIQQVVRGDSAAYFCASSPPIFDRPYGYTFGSGTRLTVV.

The V and J genes are TRBV30 and TRBJ2-7; 9 nucleotides line up with TRBD1. The V gene's germline CDR1 is GTSNPN and CDR2 SVGIG (reference sequence). The V and J ends lost 2 bases and 2 bases, in that order; junction bases with no gene match: 4. The CDR3 is made up of 14 amino acids. This CDR3 is CAWSRGTGTYEQYF. For the CDR3, the DNA is TGTGCCTGGAGTAGGGGGACAGGGACCTACGAGCAGTACTTC. Based on the CDR3 plus reference TRBV30 and TRBJ2-7, the full variable domain is SQTIHQWPATLVQPVGSPLSLECTVEGTSNPNLYWYRQAAGRGLQLLFYSVGIGQISSEVPQNLSASRPQDRQFILSSKKLLLSDSGFYLCAWSRGTGTYEQYFGPGTRLTVT.

The chain recombines TRBV9 with TRBJ2-2; TRBD1 agrees at 9 bases. Germline CDR1 is SGDLS and CDR2 is YYNGEE. This CDR3 comprises 16 residues. The V gene end was trimmed by 3 bases and the J gene end by 1 base; junction bases not matched to a gene: 4. DNA of the CDR3: TGTGCCAGCAGCGGGCGGGGACAGGGGAACACCGGGGAGCTGTTTTTT. Translated, it gives CASSGRGQGNTGELFF.